This T cell receptor (beta chain) stems from a study of T cells after yellow fever vaccination. Broader study findings: Primary-vaccination clones mostly resurfaced post-booster (more than 95% CD4, roughly 90% CD8).

The germline gives CDR1 SGHNT, CDR2 YYREEE (reference sequence). V trimming: 4 bases; J trimming: 7 bases; junction bases outside the gene matches: 6. The CDR3 covers 14 residues. With respect to this clonotype: Its specificity is not known.

Via MiXCR, TCRdb re-called the 5' RACE reads, giving one row per CDR3 protein. This sample yields approximately 550,000 distinct CDR3 sequences, of which 13% are seen a single time; over 13% belongs to the top ten. The clonotype originates from a man younger than 40 who received the YFV17D yellow fever vaccine. The chain is built from TRBV5-4 and TRBJ2-1, with 9 positions matching TRBD1. This material consisted of PBMCs, taken on the day of the yellow fever booster vaccination. CDR3 DNA: TGTGCCAGCAGCCCGGGACAGGGCGAGAATGAGCAGTTCTTC. It yields the protein CASSPGQGENEQFF. Full variable domain (missing parts from reference TRBV5-4 and TRBJ2-1): ETGVTQSPTHLIKTRGQQVTLRCSSQSGHNTVSWYQQALGQGPQFIFQYYREEENGRGNFPPRFSGLQFPNYSSELNVNALELDDSALYLCASSPGQGENEQFFGPGTRLTVL.